The 27 T cell receptor beta chains listed next were all sequenced from one sample in a study of CD8+ T cells in alopecia areata. RNA, once extracted, was reverse transcribed into cDNA for use as the sequencing template. Sequencing used immunoSEQ multiplex PCR; TCRdb keeps in-frame clones, though not all of them. The sample comprises 150,000 or so clones, approximately 90% of which are singletons, and around 14% rests with the top ten. The treatment here: oral pan-JAK inhibitor, 5-10 mg twice daily. The input for sequencing was CD8+ T cells sorted from blood, taken at week 4, from a patient treated with tofacitinib. These receptors all come from a human donor with alopecia areata.

The chain joins TRBV5-4 to TRBJ2-7; D possibly corresponds to TRBD2 (5 bases). The germline gives CDR1 SGHNT, CDR2 YYREEE (reference sequence). This CDR3 region has 13 residues. V lost 0 bases and J lost 6, with 10 bases in between. The CDR3 reads CASSLDGSREQYF. CDR3 nucleotide sequence: TGTGCCAGCAGCTTGGATGGGAGTCGCGAGCAGTACTTC.

By sample fraction, this clone is large. This chain links TRBV27 with TRBJ2-1, with a possible D match to TRBD2 (6 bases). V lost 0 bases and J 3 bases, leaving 6 bases between the germline ends. The CDR3 sequence is 14 residues long. Germline loops: CDR1 MNHEY, CDR2 SMNVEV (reference sequence). CDR3 nucleotides: TGTGCCAGCAGTTTATCGGGACTCTACAATGAGCAGTTCTTC. Its translation is CASSLSGLYNEQFF.

This clone showed up just a few times. The gene calls are TRBV4-1 and TRBJ2-3, with 10 bases lining up with TRBD1. This CDR3 comprises 16 residues. Per germline, CDR1 MGHRA and CDR2 YSYEKL. The ends lost 0 bases at V and 4 bases at J; junction bases unmatched: 4. The CDR3 is CASSQEVGTGADTQYF. The DNA for the CDR3 is TGCGCCAGCAGCCAAGAAGTCGGGACAGGGGCAGATACGCAGTATTTT.

This chain connects TRBV30 to TRBJ1-1; D unclear. The CDR3 has 13 residues. Germline values: CDR1 GTSNPN, CDR2 SVGIG (reference sequence). Trimming took 3 bases from V and 1 from J, leaving 9 bases between them. The CDR3 region is CAWRTLGNTEAFF. The CDR3 bases are TGTGCCTGGAGAACACTCGGGAACACTGAAGCTTTCTTT.

Turning to this clone: The same CDR3 arises from other DNA sequences in this sample as well. V usage is TRBV20-1 and J usage is TRBJ2-1; D ambiguous. Trimming left V 0 bases short and J 8 bases short, with 5 bases between. The CDR3 loop spans 11 amino acids. In germline, CDR1 is DFQATT, CDR2 SNEGSKA (reference sequence). CDR3 sequence (DNA): TGCAGTGCTAGAGAGTCCGATGAGCAGTTCTTC. It encodes CSARESDEQFF.

Concerning this clone itself: This same CDR3 is encoded by further DNA sequences in the sample. The J gene is TRBJ2-7, the V gene TRBV6-6, with 7 bases aligning to TRBD2. V trimming: 3 bases; J trimming: 4 bases; junction bases outside the gene matches: 6. CDR3 length: 14 amino acids. Germline assignment: CDR1 MNHNY and CDR2 SVGAGI (reference sequence). The CDR3 coding sequence is TGTGCCAGCAGTTATGGCGGGGGTACGTACGAGCAGTACTTC. It yields the protein CASSYGGGTYEQYF.

The chain is built from TRBV11-2 and TRBJ2-1, with 11 bases matching TRBD1. The length of the CDR3 is 16 residues. J gave up 9 bases and V 0 bases, and 7 bases lay outside the gene matches. Germline V gene lookup returns CDR1 SGHAT and CDR2 FQNNGV. In DNA, the CDR3 is TGTGCCAGCAGCTTAGATCCGGACAGGGGGCGCCTTGAGCAGTTCTTC. Protein: CASSLDPDRGRLEQFF.

The V gene is TRBV5-4, the J gene TRBJ2-1; D perhaps matches TRBD2 (5 bases). The CDR3 covers 13 residues. Trimming left V 0 bases short and J 8 bases short, with 9 bases between. CDR1 SGHNT and CDR2 YYREEE come from the germline V gene (reference sequence). CDR3 bases: TGTGCCAGCAGCTTGGCCGGGCGGGATGAGCAGTTCTTC. Translated, it gives CASSLAGRDEQFF. The full variable domain, completed using reference TRBV5-4 and TRBJ2-1, is ETGVTQSPTHLIKTRGQQVTLRCSSQSGHNTVSWYQQALGQGPQFIFQYYREEENGRGNFPPRFSGLQFPNYSSELNVNALELDDSALYLCASSLAGRDEQFFGPGTRLTVL.

This clone was counted between two and nine times. This chain uses TRBV7-2 with TRBJ2-1; maybe TRBD1 (8 bases). This CDR3 has 15 amino acids. Trimming shortened V by 9 bases and J by 4 bases, and 19 bases separated the two germline ends. CDR1 SGHTA and CDR2 FQGNSA come from the germline V gene. CDR3 amino acids: CASDTGGGRYNEQFF. DNA for the CDR3: TGTGCCAGTGATACAGGGGGGGGCCGGTACAATGAGCAGTTCTTC.

V usage is TRBV5-6 and J usage is TRBJ2-7, with D unclear. This CDR3 is 17 amino acids long. The germline CDR1 and CDR2 sequences are SGHDT and YYEEEE. V was pared by 6 bases and J by 3 bases, with 25 bases between. CDR3 sequence: CASTTPLRNSRHYEQYF. The CDR3 DNA sequence: TGTGCCAGCACCACGCCCCTCCGGAACTCGAGGCACTACGAGCAGTACTTC.

This clone came up once. This chain connects TRBV7-6 to TRBJ2-1; D is possibly TRBD2 (5 bases). CDR3 length: 15 residues. Germline V gene sequence: CDR1 SGHVS, CDR2 FNYEAQ. Trimming removed 2 bases at V and 6 bases at J, with 14 bases between. The DNA for the CDR3 is TGTGCCAGCAGCTTAAATCCTAGCACGGTCAATGAGCAGTTCTTC. It yields the protein CASSLNPSTVNEQFF.

The CDR3 is CASSLDPDTIYGYTF. The DNA of the CDR3 is TGTGCCAGCAGCTTAGATCCGGACACGATCTATGGCTACACCTTC. The J gene is TRBJ1-2, the V gene TRBV7-2; the D gene is possibly TRBD1 (5 bases). Germline assignment: CDR1 SGHTA and CDR2 FQGNSA. CDR3 length: 15 residues. Trimming took 1 base from V and 4 from J, leaving 13 bases between them.

Comments on this clone: The sample has other DNA sequences that encode this CDR3 too. The chain combines TRBV29-1 with TRBJ2-1; 7 bases align to TRBD1. The CDR3 is 12 amino acids. Germline values: CDR1 SQVTM, CDR2 ANQGSEA. With 6 bases clipped from V and 4 bases from J, the junction kept 3 bases outside the gene matches. CDR3 residues: CSVRDSYNEQFF. DNA for the CDR3: TGCAGCGTGAGGGACAGTTACAATGAGCAGTTCTTC.

The chain has TRBV4-1 and TRBJ1-2; D is uncertain. Germline-derived CDR1 and CDR2 are MGHRA and YSYEKL. V was clipped by 0 bases and J by 6 bases, with 14 bases between them. This CDR3 has 15 amino acids. The CDR3 is CASSQDSMGKNGYTF. The DNA of the CDR3 is TGCGCCAGCAGCCAAGATTCCATGGGGAAGAATGGCTACACCTTC.

The V gene is TRBV5-4, the J gene TRBJ2-1, with D unclear. This CDR3 has 15 residues. Trimming stripped 0 bases from V and 6 bases from J, with 13 bases between. The germline V gene has CDR1 SGHNT and CDR2 YYREEE (reference sequence). DNA of the CDR3: TGTGCCAGCAGCTTGGGTGGCCTCGGCCCCAATGAGCAGTTCTTC. It is translated as CASSLGGLGPNEQFF.

This clone was recorded only once. This rearrangement joins TRBV10-3 to TRBJ2-7; TRBD2 might be the D (6 bases). The CDR3 length is 14 residues. V was cut by 3 bases and J by 2 bases, with 11 bases left in between. The germline CDR1 and CDR2 sequences are ENHRY and SYGVKD. Written as DNA, the CDR3 is TGTGCCATCAGTGACGTCGGGAGCGCCTACGAGCAGTACTTC. It codes for CAISDVGSAYEQYF.

The chain joins TRBV10-1 to TRBJ1-1; D unclear. Deletions cut 4 bases from V and 5 bases from J, with 17 bases between. The CDR3 consists of 15 residues. Germline assignment: CDR1 WNHNN and CDR2 SYGVQD (reference sequence). CDR3 region: CASSGIDRGGTEAFF. In DNA, the CDR3 is TGCGCCAGCAGTGGAATCGACCGAGGAGGTACTGAAGCTTTCTTT.

CDR3 protein: CASSPRPKISSYEQYF. CDR3 in DNA: TGTGCCAGCAGCCCCCGACCCAAAATTAGCTCCTACGAGCAGTACTTC. The V call is TRBV7-9, the J call TRBJ2-7; no reliable D call. Germline assignment: CDR1 SEHNR and CDR2 FQNEAQ (reference sequence). The CDR3 consists of 16 residues. Trimming stripped 5 bases from V and 0 bases from J, with 17 bases between.

V gene TRBV29-1 combines with J gene TRBJ2-1; D is uncertain. Germline assignment: CDR1 SQVTM and CDR2 ANQGSEA. The CDR3 loop spans 10 amino acids. The V and J ends lost 3 bases and 8 bases respectively, with 5 bases between them. The CDR3 here is CSVDVYEQFF. The CDR3 DNA is TGCAGCGTTGACGTTTATGAGCAGTTCTTC.

V usage is TRBV6-1 and J usage is TRBJ2-4; 7 positions agree with TRBD1. Germline CDR1 reads MNHNS; CDR2 reads SASEGT. The CDR3 extends over 13 amino acids. V shed 0 bases and J 14 bases; nucleotides not matched to a gene: 7. CDR3 bases: TGTGCCAGCAGTGAAGCTGACAGGGTCAACGAGTACTTC. Translation: CASSEADRVNEYF.

This chain uses TRBV5-6 with TRBJ1-1; D perhaps matches TRBD1 (5 bases). This CDR3 is built from 15 residues. The germline V gene encodes CDR1 SGHDT and CDR2 YYEEEE. V was clipped by 4 bases and J by 1 base, with 14 bases between them. CDR3 protein: CASSLEGRGNTEAFF. CDR3 coding DNA: TGTGCCAGCAGCCTAGAGGGGCGCGGGAACACTGAAGCTTTCTTT.

The rearrangement joins TRBV27 to TRBJ2-5; 8 positions match TRBD2. The closer fit of TRBJ2-7 to the DNA end suggests the J call may be wrong. The CDR3 is made up of 15 amino acids. Germline lookup yields CDR1 MNHEY and CDR2 SMNVEV (reference sequence). CDR3 amino acids: CASSFLGSGSYEQYF. The CDR3 DNA follows: TGTGCCAGCAGTTTCTTAGGGAGCGGGAGTTACGAGCAGTACTTC.

The V call is TRBV29-1, the J call TRBJ2-7; 8 nucleotides line up with TRBD2. V shed 1 base and J 6 bases; nucleotides not matched to a gene: 11. CDR3 length: 15 residues. Germline-derived CDR1 and CDR2 are SQVTM and ANQGSEA. The CDR3: CSVEVPGGTLGEQYF. For the CDR3, the DNA is TGCAGCGTTGAAGTCCCGGGAGGGACCCTCGGCGAGCAGTACTTC.

The chain employs TRBV29-1 and TRBJ2-1, with D uncertain. Germline V gives CDR1 SQVTM, CDR2 ANQGSEA. The ends were cut back, 7 bases at V and 5 bases at J, with 9 bases in the middle. The CDR3 is 11 amino acids. In DNA, the CDR3 is TGCAGCGCCGAGCTTCACAATGAGCAGTTCTTC. Protein sequence: CSAELHNEQFF.

The chain joins TRBV29-1 to TRBJ2-6; D call uncertain. Germline-derived CDR1 and CDR2 are SQVTM and ANQGSEA. This CDR3 has 14 amino acids. V lost 4 bases, J lost 0 bases, and 7 bases lay in between. CDR3 bases: TGCAGCGTTGTTATGGGCTCTGGGGCCAACGTCCTGACTTTC. This sequence encodes CSVVMGSGANVLTF.

The CDR3: CASSPMADTQYF. The CDR3 DNA sequence: TGCGCCAGCAGCCCCATGGCAGATACGCAGTATTTT. The rearrangement joins TRBV4-1 to TRBJ2-3; D gene unclear. Trimming took 4 bases from V and 4 from J, leaving 6 bases between them. This CDR3 is 12 amino acids long. From germline, CDR1 is MGHRA and CDR2 YSYEKL.

The rearrangement joins TRBV5-6 to TRBJ2-1, with TRBD2 matching over 8 bases. Germline assignment: CDR1 SGHDT and CDR2 YYEEEE. Unmatched junction bases numbered 11, after V lost 1 base and J lost 8 bases. The CDR3 is 16 residues long. The CDR3 protein is CASSLFASGGLDEQFF. In DNA form, the CDR3 reads TGTGCCAGCAGCTTGTTTGCGTCGGGGGGGCTTGATGAGCAGTTCTTC.